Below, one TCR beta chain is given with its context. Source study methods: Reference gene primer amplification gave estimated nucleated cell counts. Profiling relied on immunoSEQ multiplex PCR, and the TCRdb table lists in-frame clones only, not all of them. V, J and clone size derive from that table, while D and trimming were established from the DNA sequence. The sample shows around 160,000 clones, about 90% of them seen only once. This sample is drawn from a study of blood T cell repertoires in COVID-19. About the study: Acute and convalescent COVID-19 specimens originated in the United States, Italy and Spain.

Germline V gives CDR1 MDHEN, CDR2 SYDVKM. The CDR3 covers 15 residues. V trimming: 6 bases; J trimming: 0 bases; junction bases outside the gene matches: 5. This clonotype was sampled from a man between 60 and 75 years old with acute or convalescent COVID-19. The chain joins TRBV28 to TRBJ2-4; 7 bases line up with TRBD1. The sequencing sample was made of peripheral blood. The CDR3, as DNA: TGTGCCAGCAGATCGGGACAGCTAGCCAAAAACATTCAGTACTTC. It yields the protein CASRSGQLAKNIQYF.